Listed here are 21 T cell receptor beta chains from one sample, sequenced in a study of T cell responses to AZD1222 COVID-19 vaccine. Profiling relied on immunoSEQ multiplex PCR, and the TCRdb table lists in-frame clones only, not all of them. The sample shows roughly 190,000 clones, roughly 91% of them seen only once. The specimen was peripheral blood, collected on day 0 of AZD1222 vaccination. The receptors here all came from an adult in good health.

The chain couples TRBV5-4 to TRBJ2-3; TRBD2 agrees at 14 bases. The CDR3 spans 19 residues. The germline V gene has CDR1 SGHNT and CDR2 YYREEE (reference sequence). V dropped 4 bases and J dropped 2; count of bases not matched to a gene: 12. The DNA for the CDR3 is TGTGCCAGCAGCCCTAACCCGGGACTAGCGGGAGCCTACACAGATACGCAGTATTTT. Protein sequence: CASSPNPGLAGAYTDTQYF.

This chain links TRBV4-1 with TRBJ2-5; D may be TRBD1 or TRBD2 (5 bases each). V lost 0 bases and J 7 bases, leaving 12 bases between the germline ends. CDR3 length: 14 amino acids. Germline values: CDR1 MGHRA, CDR2 YSYEKL. The CDR3: CASSQDAAGTTQYF. As DNA, the CDR3 is TGCGCCAGCAGCCAAGATGCGGCAGGGACGACCCAGTACTTC.

The V and J genes are TRBV7-2 and TRBJ2-7; D is undetermined. With 7 bases removed from V and 6 bases from J, the gap between germline ends came to 16 bases. The germline V gene has CDR1 SGHTA and CDR2 FQGNSA. CDR3 size: 13 residues. CDR3 nucleotides: TGTGCCAGCACCCTCGGCTCGGTAGGCGAGCAGTACTTC. It is translated as CASTLGSVGEQYF.

This clone was detected only a few times. The V call is TRBV29-1, the J call TRBJ2-3; the D gene is possibly TRBD2 (5 bases). This CDR3 is built from 14 residues. CDR1 is SQVTM, CDR2 ANQGSEA, per germline. With 3 bases removed from V and 1 base from J, the gap between germline ends came to 11 bases. CDR3 sequence reads: CSVDFDSGTDTQYF. As DNA, the CDR3 is TGCAGCGTTGATTTTGATAGCGGCACAGATACGCAGTATTTT.

The chain recombines TRBV7-2 with TRBJ2-3; no firm D call. The CDR3 covers 19 residues. CDR1 and CDR2 (germline): SGHTA, FQGNSA. Trimming removed 2 bases from V and 1 base from J, with 22 bases in between. CDR3 in amino acids: CASSLFGGYREVGTDTQYF. CDR3 sequence (DNA): TGTGCCAGCAGCTTATTTGGTGGATACAGAGAGGTTGGCACAGATACGCAGTATTTT.

In DNA form, the CDR3 reads TGTGCCAGCAGCTTGGTGGGTGGGTACCAAGAGACCCAGTACTTC. Translated, it gives CASSLVGGYQETQYF. The V and J genes are TRBV7-8 and TRBJ2-5, with D unresolved. The CDR3 extends over 15 amino acids. Trimming took 3 bases from V and 0 from J, leaving 11 bases between them. Germline assignment: CDR1 SGHVS and CDR2 FQNEAQ.

The rearrangement links TRBV3-1 (or the pseudogene TRBV3-2) to TRBJ2-3; 14 nucleotides align to TRBD2. Germline assignment: CDR1 LGHDT and CDR2 YNNKEL (reference sequence). This CDR3 region has 16 residues. V dropped 4 bases and J dropped 8; count of bases not matched to a gene: 8. CDR3: CASSPRTSGGRGTQYF. The CDR3, as DNA: TGTGCCAGCAGCCCCCGGACTAGCGGGGGGCGGGGTACGCAGTATTTT.

The gene calls are TRBV4-2 and TRBJ1-1; D is unclear. Trimming cost V 0 bases and J 1 base, with 6 bases left between them. The CDR3 is 14 residues long. CDR1 LGHNA and CDR2 YNFKEQ come from the germline V gene. The CDR3 reads CASSQDSGNTEAFF. CDR3 nucleotide sequence: TGTGCCAGCAGCCAAGATTCGGGGAACACTGAAGCTTTCTTT.

There are a few counts of this clone. The V gene is TRBV5-3, the J gene TRBJ2-5; the D gene is possibly TRBD1 (6 bases). TRBV5-3 is noted as an ORF with a role that remains uncertain. V was shortened by 1 base and J by 5 bases, with 18 bases between the two germline ends. The CDR3 length is 16 residues. CDR3 loop: CARSLPPGAELETQYF. The CDR3 DNA sequence: TGTGCCAGAAGCTTGCCTCCAGGGGCGGAACTGGAGACCCAGTACTTC.

The chain recombines TRBV28 with TRBJ1-1, with D perhaps TRBD1 (6 bases). V was cut by 1 base and J by 1 base, with 10 bases left in between. The CDR3 has 15 residues. Per the germline V gene, CDR1 is MDHEN and CDR2 is SYDVKM. The CDR3 DNA follows: TGTGCCAGCAGTTTATTAAAGGGGGGGAACACTGAAGCTTTCTTT. Translating gives CASSLLKGGNTEAFF. Together with reference TRBV28 and TRBJ1-1, the CDR3 gives the full variable domain: DVKVTQSSRYLVKRTGEKVFLECVQDMDHENMFWYRQDPGLGLRLIYFSYDVKMKEKGDIPEGYSVSREKKERFSLILESASTNQTSMYLCASSLLKGGNTEAFFGQGTRLTVV.

V is TRBV13 and J is TRBJ2-7; 12 positions agree with TRBD1. The junction had 7 bases not matched to a gene; V was cut back by 5 bases and J by 5 bases. The CDR3 extends over 15 amino acids. Per the germline V gene, CDR1 is PRHDT and CDR2 is FYEKMQ (reference sequence). CDR3 bases: TGTGCCAGCAGCCGTGGGGACAGGGGGCGCCACGAGCAGTACTTC. Translation gives CASSRGDRGRHEQYF.

The V call is TRBV27, the J call TRBJ1-2; no clear D gene. Trimming removed 3 bases from V and 2 bases from J, with 7 bases in between. The CDR3 totals 13 residues. CDR1 is MNHEY, CDR2 SMNVEV, per germline (reference sequence). DNA for the CDR3: TGTGCCAGCAGTTTCTCCCCCAACTATGGCTACACCTTC. Protein: CASSFSPNYGYTF.

The CDR3 DNA follows: TGTGCCAGCAGTGAATATGGCGGGACAGGCCACAATGAGCAGTTCTTC. It specifies CASSEYGGTGHNEQFF. The gene calls are TRBV25-1 and TRBJ2-1; 8 nucleotides agree with TRBD1. The CDR3 has 16 amino acids. V lost 0 bases and J lost 5; bases outside the gene matches: 6. Germline V gives CDR1 MGHDK, CDR2 SYGVNS.

The chain combines TRBV10-1 with TRBJ2-1; maybe TRBD2 (6 bases). Germline CDR1 WNHNN, CDR2 SYGVQD (reference sequence). V lost 3 bases, J lost 6 bases, and 12 bases lay in between. The CDR3 is made up of 14 amino acids. As DNA, the CDR3 is TGCGCCAGCAGTGAAGGAGGGCCGAGCAATGAGCAGTTCTTC. It translates to CASSEGGPSNEQFF.

The J gene is TRBJ2-2, the V gene TRBV27; D possibly corresponds to TRBD2 (6 bases). The CDR3 extends over 13 amino acids. Deletions cut 3 bases from V and 7 bases from J, with 9 bases between. Germline CDR1 and CDR2: MNHEY and SMNVEV (reference sequence). For the CDR3, the DNA is TGTGCCAGCAGTTTTGGGGGAGGCGGGGAGCTGTTTTTT. As protein: CASSFGGGGELFF.

The sample holds one count of this clone. V and J are TRBV5-6 and TRBJ1-5; 9 bases map to TRBD1. The germline V gene has CDR1 SGHDT and CDR2 YYEEEE. The V segment lost 2 bases and the J segment 7 bases; nucleotides outside the gene matches: 7. There are 15 residues in the CDR3. In nucleotides, the CDR3 is TGTGCCAGCAGCTTACAGGGGGCGGGAAAGCAGCCCCAGCATTTT. This codes for CASSLQGAGKQPQHF.

This sequence joins TRBV27 and TRBJ2-5, with D possibly being TRBD2 (6 bases). Per the germline V gene, CDR1 is MNHEY and CDR2 is SMNVEV (reference sequence). The CDR3 sequence is 18 residues long. Trimming cost V 3 bases and J 3 bases, with 23 bases left between them. The CDR3 DNA follows: TGTGCCAGCAGTTTCTTTTCCGTGAATAGCGGCCCAAAAGAGACCCAGTACTTC. Protein product: CASSFFSVNSGPKETQYF.

The genes are TRBV19 and TRBJ2-3; 12 nucleotides match TRBD1. V was pared by 6 bases and J by 4 bases, with 5 bases of the junction left unmatched. Germline CDR1 reads LNHDA; CDR2 reads SQIVND (reference sequence). The CDR3 has 15 amino acids. CDR3: CASSRDRGLADTQYF. The CDR3 DNA reads TGTGCCAGTAGCAGGGACAGGGGGCTTGCAGATACGCAGTATTTT.

V is TRBV15 and J is TRBJ2-4; the D gene is possibly TRBD1 (5 bases). CDR1 is LNHNV, CDR2 YYDKDF, per germline (reference sequence). The ends were cut back, 1 base at V and 6 bases at J, with 13 bases in the middle. CDR3 size: 15 residues. CDR3 coding DNA: TGTGCCACCAGCAGAGTTATAACAGGTTCAAACATTCAGTACTTC. Translated: CATSRVITGSNIQYF.

V gene TRBV2 combines with J gene TRBJ1-5; maybe TRBD1 (5 bases). This CDR3 spans 14 amino acids. Trimming took 4 bases from V and 5 from J, leaving 12 bases between them. Germline CDR1 SNHLY, CDR2 FYNNEI. Here the CDR3 reads CASSGTAGHQPQHF. CDR3 bases: TGTGCCAGCAGTGGAACTGCAGGGCATCAGCCCCAGCATTTT.

In its sample, this clone was seen a few times. The gene calls are TRBV5-6 and TRBJ2-7, with 8 bases identical to TRBD1. Germline V gene data show CDR1 as SGHDT and CDR2 as YYEEEE. This CDR3 is 13 amino acids long. After removal of 4 bases from V and 6 bases from J, the junction contained 6 bases not matched to a gene. The CDR3: CASSVSGGSEQYF. CDR3 DNA sequence: TGTGCCAGCAGCGTCTCAGGGGGCAGCGAGCAGTACTTC.